The 26 T cell receptor beta chains presented below share a single source sample, sequenced in a study of cytomegalovirus exposure and HLA in healthy donors. Measured with immunoSEQ multiplex PCR; TCRdb has only the in-frame clones, and not every one. Of 300,000 to 450,000 clones in the sample, 86% were seen once. Sequencing input: PBMCs. These receptors came from a young woman in good health and CMV-seronegative.

The chain has TRBV27 and TRBJ2-1; D not certain. Trimming removed 0 bases at V and 3 bases at J, with 9 bases between. The CDR3 has 15 amino acids. Germline CDR1 and CDR2: MNHEY and SMNVEV (reference sequence). CDR3 nucleotide sequence: TGTGCCAGCAGTTTATCGAGTCCATTCTACAATGAGCAGTTCTTC. Its translation is CASSLSSPFYNEQFF.

V is TRBV5-1 and J is TRBJ1-4; 10 positions agree with TRBD1. V was clipped by 4 bases and J by 8 bases; unmatched bases: 11. The CDR3 runs 16 residues. Germline V CDR1 and CDR2: SGHRS, YFSETQ. The CDR3 spells CASSLTPRDRGEKLFF. CDR3 in DNA: TGCGCCAGCAGCCTCACCCCCCGGGACAGGGGAGAAAAACTGTTTTTT.

This chain uses TRBV6-5 with TRBJ1-1; no reliable D call. This CDR3 contains 15 residues. The V gene's germline CDR1 is MNHEY and CDR2 SVGAGI. The V gene lost 6 bases and the J gene lost 0 bases, with 14 bases spanning the gap. In nucleotides, the CDR3 is TGTGCCAGCAGCCCGGTTAAAGCGATGAACACTGAAGCTTTCTTT. It codes for CASSPVKAMNTEAFF.

This chain links TRBV28 with TRBJ2-3, with 9 bases that match TRBD1. The CDR3 is 17 residues long. V gave up 4 bases and J gave up 2 bases; unmatched junction bases: 10. Germline V lookup: CDR1 MDHEN, CDR2 SYDVKM. CDR3 sequence reads: CASSYSGQGFSTDTQYF. The CDR3 region has the DNA TGTGCCAGCAGTTATTCGGGACAGGGCTTCTCCACAGATACGCAGTATTTT. Looking up the rest from reference TRBV28 and TRBJ2-3 gives the full variable domain: DVKVTQSSRYLVKRTGEKVFLECVQDMDHENMFWYRQDPGLGLRLIYFSYDVKMKEKGDIPEGYSVSREKKERFSLILESASTNQTSMYLCASSYSGQGFSTDTQYFGPGTRLTVL.

The chain uses TRBV19 and TRBJ2-7; TRBD1 aligns across 9 bases. Trimming at V came to 4 bases and at J to 2 bases, leaving 3 bases not matched to a gene. The CDR3 is 14 amino acids. From germline, CDR1 is LNHDA and CDR2 SQIVND (reference sequence). The CDR3 nucleotides are TGTGCCAGTAGTACCCGGGACAGGGCCTACGAGCAGTACTTC. It is translated as CASSTRDRAYEQYF.

The chain uses TRBV15 and TRBJ2-7; 10 bases map to TRBD2. The CDR3 is 16 amino acids. V dropped 1 base and J dropped 4; count of bases not matched to a gene: 7. In germline, CDR1 is LNHNV, CDR2 YYDKDF (reference sequence). The CDR3: CATSRVHSSGSYEQYF. Here the CDR3 DNA reads TGTGCCACCAGCAGAGTTCACTCTAGCGGGAGTTACGAGCAGTACTTC.

The chain is built from TRBV27 and TRBJ2-1; 8 positions match TRBD1. Germline CDR1 is MNHEY and CDR2 is SMNVEV (reference sequence). With V trimmed by 2 bases and J by 1 base, 10 bases remained unmatched. The CDR3 runs to 18 residues. As DNA, the CDR3 is TGTGCCAGCAGTTTAGACCGGGACAGGTGGGGTTCCTACAATGAGCAGTTCTTC. As protein: CASSLDRDRWGSYNEQFF.

The genes are TRBV6-5 and TRBJ2-7, with D perhaps TRBD1 (5 bases). Trimming removed 2 bases from V and 1 base from J, with 9 bases in between. CDR3 length: 14 residues. The germline V gene encodes CDR1 MNHEY and CDR2 SVGAGI. DNA for the CDR3: TGTGCCAGCAGTTACGCGAGACAGTCCTACGAGCAGTACTTC. Translated: CASSYARQSYEQYF.

This sequence joins TRBV30 and TRBJ1-4; possibly TRBD1 for D (6 bases). The CDR3 runs to 14 residues. The germline V and J ends were trimmed by 3 bases and 0 bases, with 8 bases remaining between them. The germline V gene has CDR1 GTSNPN and CDR2 SVGIG (reference sequence). The CDR3 nucleotides are TGTGCCTGGAGCCCAGGGGCAACTAATGAAAAACTGTTTTTT. Translated: CAWSPGATNEKLFF.

The rearrangement links TRBV2 to TRBJ2-4; a possible D gene is TRBD2 (5 bases). Germline CDR1 SNHLY, CDR2 FYNNEI. This CDR3 has 14 amino acids. V lost 6 bases and J lost 8, with 17 bases in between. The CDR3, as DNA: TGTGCCAGCAGCCTCCTGCTAACGGGGTACATTCAGTACTTC. Amino acid sequence: CASSLLLTGYIQYF.

Turning to this clone: An end of the junction differs from the germline gene, which may be a read error. The J gene is TRBJ1-1, the V gene TRBV29-1, with D unclear. This CDR3 is 11 amino acids long. The germline V gene encodes CDR1 SQVTM and CDR2 ANQGSEA. The CDR3 sequence is CSVLGNIEAFF. The CDR3 coding sequence is TGCAGCGTACTCGGGAACATTGAAGCTTTCTTT.

This chain joins TRBV10-2 and TRBJ2-7; D perhaps matches TRBD2 (6 bases). Per germline, CDR1 WSHSY and CDR2 SAAADI. The CDR3 sequence is 14 residues long. Trimming cost V 6 bases and J 4 bases, with 16 bases left between them. This CDR3 is CASRDPGTSYEQYF. The CDR3 DNA sequence: TGCGCCAGCAGGGACCCCGGGACTTCGTACGAGCAGTACTTC.

This rearrangement joins TRBV27 to TRBJ2-3; D possibly corresponds to TRBD1 (5 bases). V lost 5 bases and J lost 2, with 11 bases in between. The CDR3 runs to 14 residues. Germline CDR1 is MNHEY and CDR2 is SMNVEV (reference sequence). CDR3: CASSTWGFTDTQYF. The CDR3, as DNA: TGTGCCAGCAGTACTTGGGGCTTCACAGATACGCAGTATTTT.

Only one count was recorded for this clone. The CDR3 nucleotides read TGTGCCAGCAGCCCATCTCCACCCGAGGAGACCCAGTACTTC. Protein product: CASSPSPPEETQYF. The rearrangement joins TRBV6-4 to TRBJ2-5; D unclear. Trimming shortened V by 6 bases and J by 5 bases, and 16 bases separated the two germline ends. CDR1 is MRHNA and CDR2 is SNTAGT in the germline V gene. CDR3 size: 14 residues.

V gene TRBV5-5 combines with J gene TRBJ1-1; D is unclear. Per the germline V gene, CDR1 is SGHKS and CDR2 is YYEKEE (reference sequence). The CDR3 length is 13 residues. V gave up 0 bases and J gave up 2 bases, with 5 bases separating them. The CDR3 spells CASSLDINTEAFF. The CDR3 DNA is TGTGCCAGCAGCTTGGACATCAACACTGAAGCTTTCTTT.

This rearrangement joins TRBV18 to TRBJ2-4, with no clear D. V was shortened by 3 bases and J by 6 bases, with 9 bases between the two germline ends. From germline, CDR1 is KGHSH and CDR2 LQKENI. The CDR3 covers 13 residues. In DNA, the CDR3 is TGTGCCAGCTCACCGATGATCGGAAACATTCAGTACTTC. This sequence encodes CASSPMIGNIQYF.

The gene calls are TRBV5-1 and TRBJ2-2; TRBD2 aligns across 9 bases. V lost 1 base and J lost 0; bases outside the gene matches: 1. This CDR3 has 16 residues. Germline V gene data show CDR1 as SGHRS and CDR2 as YFSETQ. The CDR3 DNA reads as TGCGCCAGCAGCTTGAGACTAGCGGCGAACACCGGGGAGCTGTTTTTT. Its protein is CASSLRLAANTGELFF.

The CDR3, as DNA: TGCGCCAGCAGCCAAGAAGGACGGGGGGGCACCGGGGAGCTGTTTTTT. Amino acid sequence: CASSQEGRGGTGELFF. The chain employs TRBV4-1 and TRBJ2-2; 8 positions match TRBD2. The germline CDR1 and CDR2 sequences are MGHRA and YSYEKL. This CDR3 has 16 amino acids. The V and J ends lost 0 bases and 4 bases, in that order; junction bases with no gene match: 4.

This clone came up once. The same CDR3 is also encoded by other DNA sequences in this sample. The chain couples TRBV7-9 to TRBJ1-5; TRBD1 is a possible D gene (5 bases). The CDR3 covers 15 residues. V was pared by 5 bases and J by 2 bases, with 13 bases between. CDR1 is SEHNR, CDR2 FQNEAQ, per germline (reference sequence). This chain's CDR3 is CASSPSGGGNQPQHF. CDR3 sequence (DNA): TGTGCCAGCAGCCCCTCGGGGGGTGGCAATCAGCCCCAGCATTTT.

The chain employs TRBV7-8 and TRBJ2-1, with D maybe TRBD2 (7 bases). This CDR3 comprises 14 residues. The germline CDR1 and CDR2 sequences are SGHVS and FQNEAQ. V lost 8 bases and J lost 4, with 15 bases in between. The CDR3 loop reads CASFLQGGYNEQFF. The DNA for the CDR3 is TGTGCCAGCTTTTTACAGGGAGGGTACAATGAGCAGTTCTTC.

The gene calls are TRBV30 and TRBJ2-3, with a possible D match to TRBD1 (5 bases). The V gene lost 4 bases and the J gene lost 5 bases, with 13 bases spanning the gap. This CDR3 contains 13 residues. Germline-derived CDR1 and CDR2 are GTSNPN and SVGIG (reference sequence). CDR3 in amino acids: CAWTGNGEDTQYF. CDR3 nucleotides: TGTGCCTGGACAGGGAATGGTGAAGATACGCAGTATTTT.

A few counts support this clone. The CDR3 coding sequence is TGTGCCAGCTCACCTGAGGGGGCGCATGGCTACACCTTC. This translates into CASSPEGAHGYTF. The chain has TRBV18 and TRBJ1-2; 7 bases line up with TRBD1. Germline CDR1 is KGHSH and CDR2 is LQKENI. The V and J ends lost 3 bases and 6 bases, in that order; junction bases with no gene match: 4. CDR3 length equals 13 residues.

The CDR3 is CASSYHSQETQYF. CDR3 bases: TGTGCCAGCAGCTATCATTCCCAAGAGACCCAGTACTTC. This chain uses TRBV5-4 with TRBJ2-5; D remains ambiguous. The CDR3 spans 13 residues. Germline V lookup: CDR1 SGHNT, CDR2 YYREEE (reference sequence). Trimming took 3 bases from V and 1 from J, leaving 7 bases between them.

The gene calls are TRBV5-1 and TRBJ1-2; maybe TRBD1 (6 bases). V dropped 0 bases and J dropped 0 bases, with 12 bases sitting between them. Germline V gene data show CDR1 as SGHRS and CDR2 as YFSETQ. The CDR3 loop spans 16 amino acids. CDR3 DNA: TGCGCCAGCAGCTTGGCCTCAGGGGTAACTAACTATGGCTACACCTTC. It codes for CASSLASGVTNYGYTF.

The gene calls are TRBV28 and TRBJ1-5, with TRBD1 as a possible D gene (6 bases). V dropped 10 bases and J dropped 6 bases, with 22 bases sitting between them. Per the germline V gene, CDR1 is MDHEN and CDR2 is SYDVKM. The CDR3 consists of 15 residues. Here the CDR3 DNA reads TGTGCCACCTGGAACATCGGGGGGCCTAGTCAGCCCCAGCATTTT. Its protein product is CATWNIGGPSQPQHF.

The chain combines TRBV28 with TRBJ1-6; 7 nucleotides align to TRBD1. CDR1 is MDHEN and CDR2 is SYDVKM in the germline V gene. The junction had 13 bases not matched to a gene; V was cut back by 3 bases and J by 14 bases. This CDR3 spans 15 amino acids. For the CDR3, the DNA is TGTGCCAGCAGTTTCTCGGCCCAGGGGGGTTTGGCCCTCCACTTT. Encoded protein: CASSFSAQGGLALHF.